This T cell receptor (beta chain) comes out of a study of blood T cells in healthy people across ages. Study-level points and caveats: A conclusive naive versus antigen-experienced comparison was prevented by the unsorted PBMCs. Age brought a roughly linear fall in TCR beta diversity measured per million T cells.

Russia was home to the donors, healthy Caucasian individuals aged about 6 to 90. With regard to this clonotype: Its specificity is unknown.

The CDR3 loop spans 15 amino acids. Germline V gene data show CDR1 as SGHRS and CDR2 as YFSETQ. Trimming cost V 2 bases and J 5 bases; bases outside gene matches: 8. Combining a sample-barcoded 5' primer with a J-beta primer mix, a second PCR ran for about 6 to 11 cycles. TCRdb re-analysed the 5' RACE reads in MiXCR, keeping a single row per CDR3 protein. The repertoire holds about 970,000 distinct CDR3 sequences, with 51% as singletons. The TCR sequence derives from a woman aged 60-75 years in good health. The chain uses TRBV5-1 and TRBJ2-5; 8 positions agree with TRBD1. The sequencing sample was made of blood. CDR3 sequence: CASSFSTGVRETQYF. The CDR3 nucleotides are TGCGCCAGCAGCTTCTCGACAGGGGTAAGGGAGACCCAGTACTTC.